This is a list of T cell receptor beta chains from one sample in a study of cytomegalovirus exposure and HLA in healthy donors. The data were produced by immunoSEQ multiplex PCR, yet TCRdb's version contains in-frame clones alone and is incomplete. The data hold around 120,000 clones, with roughly 90% observed a single time. Material for sequencing was PBMCs. These TCRs come from a woman younger than 30 in good health and CMV-seropositive. Each CDR3 is given with its conserved first and last residue. The D gene is left open where the match is weak. Size is omitted from some rows. Given values are once, few, many or a class for expanded clones.

j_call v_call d_call clone_size cdr3_nt cdr3_aa
TRBJ2-4 TRBV30 . . TGTGCCTGGAGTTCCTCTACCTTGTTAGCCAAAAACATTCAGTACTTC CAWSSSTLLAKNIQYF
TRBJ2-4 TRBV30 TRBD1 many TGTGCCTCGACAGGGGGGTCCAAAAACATTCAGTACTTC CASTGGSKNIQYF
TRBJ2-1 TRBV11-1 TRBD1 . TGTGCCAGCAGCTTAAGGGGACAGGGAGGTGTAAATGAGCAGTTCTTC CASSLRGQGGVNEQFF
TRBJ1-2 TRBV19 . . TGTGCCAGTAGTATTCGACAGAACTATGGCTACACCTTC CASSIRQNYGYTF
TRBJ2-5 TRBV5-1 . . TGCGCCAGCAGCAGTACAGGGTTGAGTGGAGAGACCCAGTACTTC CASSSTGLSGETQYF
TRBJ1-1 TRBV10-1 . . TGCGCCAGCAGTGAAACAGGGACGAACACTGAAGCTTTCTTT CASSETGTNTEAFF
TRBJ1-6 TRBV7-9 . . TGTGCCAGCAGCTTAATTAGTGAACTGCGGAATTCACCCCTCCACTTT CASSLISELRNSPLHF
TRBJ2-7 TRBV4-1 . . TGCGCCAGCAGCCAAGGTCGACAGACCTACGAGCAGTACTTC CASSQGRQTYEQYF
TRBJ2-5 TRBV15 TRBD1 medium-sized TGTGCCACCAGCAGAGATAGGACAGGGGGCTCGGAGACCCAGTACTTC CATSRDRTGGSETQYF
TRBJ2-7 TRBV14 . . TGTGCCAGCAGCCAAGATCTGTCGGGGAGCCCCATTTTC CASSQDLSGSPIF
TRBJ2-1 TRBV19 . . TGTGCCAGTTGGAGCGGAAGCTCCTACAATGAGCAGTTCTTC CASWSGSSYNEQFF
TRBJ2-5 TRBV7-9 . . TGTGCCAGCAGCTTAGCGCCCCTAGAAGAGACCCAGTACTTC CASSLAPLEETQYF
TRBJ2-1 TRBV5-1 TRBD2 . TGCGCCAGCAGCTGGAACCTAGCGGACAATGAGCAGTTCTTC CASSWNLADNEQFF
TRBJ1-1 TRBV9 TRBD1 . TGTGCCAGCAGCGTATTAGGGGACAGATACACTGAAGCTTTCTTT CASSVLGDRYTEAFF
TRBJ1-1 TRBV6-5 TRBD1 . TGTGCCAGCAGCCAGGACAGGGTGGCTTTCTTT CASSQDRVAFF
TRBJ1-2 TRBV5-6 . . TGTGCCAGCAGCTTGAGGGAGTACAGGGCCTTC CASSLREYRAF
TRBJ1-2 TRBV19 . . TGTGCCAGCCATAGTGTGTCGGGGGGCGGCTATGGCTACACCTTC CASHSVSGGGYGYTF
TRBJ2-1 TRBV29-1 TRBD2 . TGCAGCGGAGGCCTAGCGGGTCACAATGAGCAGTTCTTC CSGGLAGHNEQFF
TRBJ2-1 TRBV9 . . TGTGCCAGCAGCTCCCTCGGTAATGAGCAGTTCTTC CASSSLGNEQFF
TRBJ2-1 TRBV6-5 TRBD2 . TGTGCCAGCAGTTCCGGGACTAGCGGGAGCCGGCGTGAGCAGTTCTTC CASSSGTSGSRREQFF
TRBJ1-1 TRBV10-2 TRBD1 . TGCGCCAGCAGTGCATTCGGACAGGGCACTGAAGCTTTCTTT CASSAFGQGTEAFF
TRBJ1-1 TRBV2 TRBD1 . TGTGCCAGCAGAGGGACAGGGGGAACTGAAGCTTTCTTT CASRGTGGTEAFF
TRBJ1-1 TRBV7-2 . . TGTGCCAGCAGCTGGTCGGGGAACACTGAAGCTTTCTTT CASSWSGNTEAFF
TRBJ2-3 TRBV27 TRBD2 . TGTGCCAGCAGTTTGAAAGCGGGGTACTTGGAAGATACGCAGTATTTT CASSLKAGYLEDTQYF
TRBJ2-2 TRBV30 . . TGTGCCTGGTTGGGACTCACCGGGGAGCTGTTTTTT CAWLGLTGELFF
TRBJ2-6 TRBV19 . . TGTGCCAGTAGTGTACACAAAGCTGGGGCCAACGTCCTGACTTTC CASSVHKAGANVLTF
TRBJ1-6 TRBV5-8 TRBD1 . TGTGCCAGCAGCCGGGGACAGAAAGATAATTCACCCCTCCACTTT CASSRGQKDNSPLHF
TRBJ1-2 TRBV9 TRBD1 . TGTGCCAGCAGCGTAACAGGGGGCGCTGGATCTGGCTACACCTTC CASSVTGGAGSGYTF
TRBJ2-5 TRBV4-3 TRBD1 . TGCGCCAGCAGCCATACAAACCCCGGGACAGGGGGGGAGGCCCAGTACTTC CASSHTNPGTGGEAQYF
TRBJ1-5 TRBV18 . few TGTGCCAGCTCACTGCTCGGGGAGAGCAATCAGCCCCAGCATTTT CASSLLGESNQPQHF
TRBJ1-1 TRBV7-6 TRBD1 . TGTGCCAGCAGCCCAATAGCCGGGACAGTGAACACTGAAGCTTTCTTT CASSPIAGTVNTEAFF
TRBJ1-1 TRBV6-5 TRBD1 . TGTGCCAGTCAACAGGGGATTGGCACTGAAGCTTTCTTT CASQQGIGTEAFF
TRBJ2-7 TRBV10-3 TRBD2 . TGTGCCATCAGTGGCCGGGGGGGGACCTACGAGCAGTACTTC CAISGRGGTYEQYF
TRBJ2-1 TRBV6-1 . once TGTGCCAGCAGTGAATCCGCTAGCCCGAGCTCCTACAATGAGCAGTTCTTC CASSESASPSSYNEQFF
TRBJ2-2 TRBV29-1 . . TGCAGCGTTGATAATCCGGGGGTGGACACCGGGGAGCTGTTTTTT CSVDNPGVDTGELFF
TRBJ2-1 TRBV30 TRBD2 . TGTGCCTGGAGCGATTTTTCCGGGACTAGCGGTTACAATGAGCAGTTCTTC CAWSDFSGTSGYNEQFF
TRBJ2-5 TRBV4-2 TRBD1 . TGTGCCAGCAGCCAAGGGATGACCGGGACAGGGTCCGAGACCCAGTACTTC CASSQGMTGTGSETQYF
TRBJ1-4 TRBV7-9 . . TGTGCCAGCAGCTTAGCGCAGGGAAAAGGTGAAAAACTGTTTTTT CASSLAQGKGEKLFF
TRBJ1-2 TRBV7-9 . . TGTGCCAGCAGCTTAGGAACAGGGTTGGGCGGCTACACCTTC CASSLGTGLGGYTF
TRBJ1-2 TRBV11-2 . . TGTGCCAGCAGCTTATGGGCGGACAGCAACTATGGCTACACCTTC CASSLWADSNYGYTF
TRBJ1-5 TRBV19 . . TGTGCCAGTAGTAAGGGGGTGGGTTGGACTCAGCCCCAGCATTTT CASSKGVGWTQPQHF
TRBJ2-2 TRBV10-1 . . TGCGCCAGCAGCCCGTCCGGGGCCGGGGAGCTGTTTTTT CASSPSGAGELFF
TRBJ1-2 TRBV6-5 . . TGTGCCAGCAGTTACTCGGTACAGTCTTTCTATGGCTACACCTTC CASSYSVQSFYGYTF
TRBJ2-3 TRBV18 TRBD1 . TGTGCCAGCTCACTCGCCGACAGGGTGGTGGCTTCGGATACGCAGTATTTT CASSLADRVVASDTQYF
TRBJ2-7 TRBV5-1 TRBD1 . TGCGCCAGCAGCTTGCGGGGACAGGCCGACGAGCAGTACTTC CASSLRGQADEQYF
TRBJ2-7 TRBV4-1 . . TGCGCCAGCAGCCTCGAAGAGGCCTACGAGCAGTACTTC CASSLEEAYEQYF
TRBJ2-7 TRBV11-3 TRBD2 . TGTGCCAGCAGCTTGGGGGGGTCCTACGAGCAGTACTTC CASSLGGSYEQYF
TRBJ2-1 TRBV10-3 . . TGTGCCAGTGGTTCTAGCAATGAGCAGTTCTTC CASGSSNEQFF
TRBJ1-1 TRBV7-2 TRBD1 . TGTGCCAGCAGGTCCGGGACAGGGGTAGGAAACACTGAAGCTTTCTTT CASRSGTGVGNTEAFF
TRBJ1-1 TRBV6-5 . . TGTGCCAGCAGTTACCTAGGAGGGCCAGTGAAAGCTTTCTTT CASSYLGGPVKAFF
TRBJ1-5 TRBV29-1 TRBD1 . TGCAGCGCGGGACAGGGGGGGAATCAGCCCCAGCATTTT CSAGQGGNQPQHF
TRBJ2-5 TRBV7-6 . . TGTGCCAGCAGCCCAACTTTGGAGACCCAGTACTTC CASSPTLETQYF